Shown below are 11 T cell receptor beta chains from a single sample sequenced in a study of Graves' ophthalmopathy and Graves' hyperthyroidism. The authors amplified TCR beta CDR3 regions, and they did so from RNA transcripts for repertoire sequencing. Second-round multiplex PCR came after a first-round RT-PCR that employed HTBI primers. TCRdb re-called the multiplex PCR reads through MiXCR, storing one row per CDR3 protein. Of about 500,000 distinct CDR3 sequences in the sample, 14% were seen once. Sequenced material: blood. Receptor source: a woman aged 25 to 39 with Graves' ophthalmopathy.

This clonotype was detected a few times. The junction shows a germline mismatch at one end, possibly a read error. The chain has TRBV3-1 and TRBJ1-1; weak D call: TRBD1 (6 bases). This CDR3 has 15 amino acids. Germline assignment: CDR1 LGHDT and CDR2 YNNKEL (reference sequence). CDR3 DNA sequence: TGTGCCAGCAGGACGGAATCAGGGGTAGAGACTGAAGCTCTCTTT. This translates into CASRTESGVETEALF.

This clonotype occurred many times. The chain links TRBV29-1 to TRBJ2-7, with 7 bases matching TRBD2. CDR3 size: 15 residues. Germline CDR1 reads SQVTM; CDR2 reads ANQGSEA. V lost 0 bases and J lost 0; bases outside the gene matches: 5. CDR3 protein: CSVEDLSGPSYEQYF. CDR3 coding DNA: TGCAGCGTTGAAGATCTTAGCGGGCCCTCCTACGAGCAGTACTTC.

This chain links TRBV28 with TRBJ1-1; no reliable D call. The germline V gene encodes CDR1 MDHEN and CDR2 SYDVKM. V shed 3 bases and J shed 2 bases, with 7 bases lying between them. The CDR3 extends over 13 amino acids. CDR3 loop: CASSLIANTEAFF. Written as DNA, the CDR3 is TGTGCCAGCAGTTTGATAGCCAACACTGAAGCTTTCTTT.

The rearrangement uses TRBV3-1 and TRBJ2-5; TRBD2 matches 14 bases. The CDR3 has 15 amino acids. CDR1 and CDR2 from the germline V gene are LGHDT and YNNKEL (reference sequence). V was clipped by 6 bases and J by 5 bases; unmatched bases: 5. The CDR3, as DNA: TGTGCCAGCAGTCGGGGGACTAGCGGGAGTGAGACCCAGTACTTC. This translates into CASSRGTSGSETQYF.

This clonotype has at least ten counts. The gene calls are TRBV11-2 and TRBJ1-2; weak D call: TRBD1 (5 bases). V lost 7 bases to trimming and J lost 8 bases, with 14 bases between them. This CDR3 contains 12 residues. Germline V gives CDR1 SGHAT, CDR2 FQNNGV. The CDR3 nucleotides are TGTGCCAGCAACATGGGGGGTGAGGGCTACACCTTC. Translated: CASNMGGEGYTF. The full variable domain, with the rest looked up from reference TRBV11-2 and TRBJ1-2, is EAGVAQSPRYKIIEKRQSVAFWCNPISGHATLYWYQQILGQGPKLLIQFQNNGVVDDSQLPKDRFSAERLKGVDSTLKIQPAKLEDSAVYLCASNMGGEGYTFGSGTRLTVV.

This clonotype was counted only a few times. The chain joins TRBV28 to TRBJ2-7, with D perhaps given as TRBD1 or TRBD2 (5 bases each). V was cut by 2 bases and J by 0 bases, with 14 bases left in between. CDR1 and CDR2 (germline): MDHEN, SYDVKM. This CDR3 is 16 amino acids long. The CDR3 here is CASSLSALGASYEQYF. The CDR3 nucleotides are TGTGCCAGCAGTTTAAGTGCCCTCGGGGCCTCCTACGAGCAGTACTTC.

The V call is TRBV6-5, the J call TRBJ2-5; D might be TRBD2 (5 bases). Germline loops: CDR1 MNHEY, CDR2 SVGAGI. The V end lost 4 bases, the J end lost 2 bases, and 11 bases lay between the germline ends. The CDR3 loop spans 14 amino acids. The CDR3 DNA follows: TGTGCCAGCAGTTCGCTAGCCGGGCAAGAGACCCAGTACTTC. Encoded protein: CASSSLAGQETQYF.

The sample holds a few counts of this clonotype. Here the CDR3 reads CASSHPTGVNTEAFF. CDR3 nucleotide sequence: TGCGCCAGCAGCCACCCGACAGGGGTTAACACTGAAGCTTTCTTT. The V gene is TRBV4-1, the J gene TRBJ1-1; 8 bases agree with TRBD1. V was clipped by 3 bases and J by 2 bases; unmatched bases: 5. The CDR3 is made up of 15 amino acids. Germline V gene sequence: CDR1 MGHRA, CDR2 YSYEKL.

On this clonotype itself: A much larger clone sits a single nucleotide away, making a read error possible. This chain connects TRBV27 to TRBJ1-5; tentative D call: TRBD1 (5 bases). The CDR3 contains 12 residues. Germline values: CDR1 MNHEY, CDR2 SMNVEV (reference sequence). In nucleotides, the CDR3 is TGTGCCAGCGGACAAGGAAGACAGCCCCAGCGTTTT. This translates into CASGQGRQPQRF.

V is TRBV3-1 and J is TRBJ1-1; D unresolved. The CDR3 loop spans 16 amino acids. Trimming removed 6 bases at V and 0 bases at J, with 17 bases between. CDR1 is LGHDT and CDR2 is YNNKEL in the germline V gene (reference sequence). The CDR3 spells CASRRGNADLNTEAFF. The DNA for the CDR3 is TGTGCCAGCAGACGCGGGAACGCTGACCTGAACACTGAAGCTTTCTTT.

This clonotype was counted many times. V and J are TRBV4-1 and TRBJ2-5; 8 bases fit TRBD1. The CDR3 sequence is 15 residues long. V was clipped by 3 bases and J by 2 bases; unmatched bases: 5. The V gene's germline CDR1 is MGHRA and CDR2 YSYEKL. This chain's CDR3 is CASSHRDRGQETQYF. The CDR3 bases are TGCGCCAGCAGCCACCGAGACAGGGGACAAGAGACCCAGTACTTC.